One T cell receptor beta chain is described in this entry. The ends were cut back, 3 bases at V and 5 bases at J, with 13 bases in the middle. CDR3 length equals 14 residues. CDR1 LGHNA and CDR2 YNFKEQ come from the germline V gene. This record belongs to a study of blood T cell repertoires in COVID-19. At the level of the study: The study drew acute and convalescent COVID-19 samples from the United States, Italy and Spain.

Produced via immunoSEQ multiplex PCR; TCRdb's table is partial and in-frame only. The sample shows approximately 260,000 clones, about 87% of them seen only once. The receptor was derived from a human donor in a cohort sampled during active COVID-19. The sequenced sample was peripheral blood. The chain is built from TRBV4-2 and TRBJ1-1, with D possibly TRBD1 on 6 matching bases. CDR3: CASSQARGATEAFF. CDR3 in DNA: TGTGCCAGCAGCCAGGCCCGGGGGGCAACTGAAGCTTTCTTT.